This T cell receptor beta chain emerged from a study of blood T cell repertoires in COVID-19. Assignments of participants to cohorts depended upon their own reported clinical history. Exposed study participants had met a COVID-19 case within 2 weeks before entry. V lost 3 bases, J lost 1 base, and 12 bases lay in between. This CDR3 has 15 residues. Germline CDR1 is SGHAT and CDR2 is FQNNGV. The repertoire was sequenced with immunoSEQ multiplex PCR; TCRdb's copy has only in-frame clones and lacks some. The sample has around 400,000 clones; nearly 90% are singletons. The specimen was PBMCs or T cells enriched from blood (not recorded which). The chain has TRBV11-2 and TRBJ2-5; possibly TRBD1 for D (5 bases). The sequence was obtained from a woman aged 18-29 years who had been exposed to COVID-19. In DNA form, the CDR3 reads TGTGCCAGCAGCTTTCAAAGACAGAGCCAAGAGACCCAGTACTTC. This sequence encodes CASSFQRQSQETQYF.